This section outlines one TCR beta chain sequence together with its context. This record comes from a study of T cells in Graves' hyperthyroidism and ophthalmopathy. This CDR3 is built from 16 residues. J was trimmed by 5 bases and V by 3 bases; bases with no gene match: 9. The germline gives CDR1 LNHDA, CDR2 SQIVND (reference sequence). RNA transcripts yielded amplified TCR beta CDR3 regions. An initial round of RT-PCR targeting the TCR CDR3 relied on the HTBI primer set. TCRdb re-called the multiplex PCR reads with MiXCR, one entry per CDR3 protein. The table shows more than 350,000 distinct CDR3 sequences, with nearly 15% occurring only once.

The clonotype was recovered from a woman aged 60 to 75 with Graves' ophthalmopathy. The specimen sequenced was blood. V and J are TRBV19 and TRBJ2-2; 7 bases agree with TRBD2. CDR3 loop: CASSIGREVATGELFF. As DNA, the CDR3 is TGTGCCAGTAGTATTGGTCGGGAGGTCGCGACCGGGGAGCTGTTTTTT.